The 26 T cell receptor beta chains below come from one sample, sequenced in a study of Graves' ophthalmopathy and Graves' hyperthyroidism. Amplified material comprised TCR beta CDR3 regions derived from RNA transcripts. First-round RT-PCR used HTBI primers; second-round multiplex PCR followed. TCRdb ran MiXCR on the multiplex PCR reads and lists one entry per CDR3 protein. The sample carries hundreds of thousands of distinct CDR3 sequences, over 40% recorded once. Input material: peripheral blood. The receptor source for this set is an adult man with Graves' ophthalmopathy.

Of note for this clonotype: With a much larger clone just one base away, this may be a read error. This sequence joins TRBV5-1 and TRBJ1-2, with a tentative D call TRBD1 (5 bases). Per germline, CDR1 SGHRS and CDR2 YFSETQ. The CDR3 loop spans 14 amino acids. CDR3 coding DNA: TGCGCCAGCAGCCCATGGGGAGGGACCGATGGCCACACCTTC. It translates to CASSPWGGTDGHTF.

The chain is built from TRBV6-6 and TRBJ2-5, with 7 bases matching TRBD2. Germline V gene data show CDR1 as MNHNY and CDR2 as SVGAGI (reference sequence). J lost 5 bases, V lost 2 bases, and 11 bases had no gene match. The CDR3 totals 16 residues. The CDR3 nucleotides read TGTGCCAGCAGTTACGTGGGAGGGGCGGTCGGGGAGACCCAGTACTTC. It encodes CASSYVGGAVGETQYF.

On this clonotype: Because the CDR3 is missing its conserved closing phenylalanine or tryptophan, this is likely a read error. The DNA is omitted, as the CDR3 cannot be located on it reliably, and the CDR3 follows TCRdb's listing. The CDR3 reads CSVNTGTG. This chain uses TRBV20-1 with TRBJ1-2; the table gives TRBD1 as D, unverified against the DNA. The length of the CDR3 is 8 amino acids, counting both ends. Germline values: CDR1 DFQATT, CDR2 SNEGSKA (reference sequence).

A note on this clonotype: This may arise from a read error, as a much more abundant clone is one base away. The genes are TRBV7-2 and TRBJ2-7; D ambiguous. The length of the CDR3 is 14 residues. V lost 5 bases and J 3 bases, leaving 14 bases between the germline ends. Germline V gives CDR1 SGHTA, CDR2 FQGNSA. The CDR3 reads CASSQDQQFYEQYF. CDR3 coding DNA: TGTGCCAGCAGCCAAGATCAACAGTTCTACGAGCAGTACTTC.

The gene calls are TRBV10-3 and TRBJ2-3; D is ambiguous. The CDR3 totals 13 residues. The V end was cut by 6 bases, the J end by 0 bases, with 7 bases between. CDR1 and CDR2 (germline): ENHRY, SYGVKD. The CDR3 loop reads CAISMTSTDTQYF. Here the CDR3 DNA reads TGTGCCATCAGCATGACTAGCACAGATACGCAGTATTTT.

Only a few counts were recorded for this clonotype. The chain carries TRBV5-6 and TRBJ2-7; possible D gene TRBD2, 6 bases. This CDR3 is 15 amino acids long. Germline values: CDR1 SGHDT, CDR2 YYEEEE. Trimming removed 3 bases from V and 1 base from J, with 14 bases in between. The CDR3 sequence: CASSSIRERSYEQYF. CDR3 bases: TGTGCCAGCAGCTCGATCCGGGAGAGGTCCTACGAGCAGTACTTC.

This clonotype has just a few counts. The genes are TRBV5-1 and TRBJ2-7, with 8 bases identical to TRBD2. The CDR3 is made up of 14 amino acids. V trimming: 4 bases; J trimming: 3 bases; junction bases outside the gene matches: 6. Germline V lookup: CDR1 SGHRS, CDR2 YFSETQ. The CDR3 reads CASSTGLASYEQYF. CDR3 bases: TGCGCCAGCAGCACCGGACTAGCAAGCTACGAGCAGTACTTC.

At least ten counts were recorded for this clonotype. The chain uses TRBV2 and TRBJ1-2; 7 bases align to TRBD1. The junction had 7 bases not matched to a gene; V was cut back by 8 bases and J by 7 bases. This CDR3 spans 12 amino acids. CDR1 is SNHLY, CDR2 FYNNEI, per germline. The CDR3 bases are TGTGCCAGCGGACGACAGGGTGGTGGCTACACCTTC. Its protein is CASGRQGGGYTF.

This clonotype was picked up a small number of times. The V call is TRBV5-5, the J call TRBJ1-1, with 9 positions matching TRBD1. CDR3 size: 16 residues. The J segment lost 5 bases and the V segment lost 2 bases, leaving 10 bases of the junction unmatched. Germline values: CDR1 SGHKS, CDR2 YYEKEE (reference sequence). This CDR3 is CASSLGQGSIRTEAFF. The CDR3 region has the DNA TGTGCCAGCAGCTTAGGACAGGGGAGTATTAGAACTGAAGCTTTCTTT. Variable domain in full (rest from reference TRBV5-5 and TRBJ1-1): DAGVTQSPTHLIKTRGQQVTLRCSPISGHKSVSWYQQVLGQGPQFIFQYYEKEERGRGNFPDRFSARQFPNYSSELNVNALLLGDSALYLCASSLGQGSIRTEAFFGQGTRLTVV.

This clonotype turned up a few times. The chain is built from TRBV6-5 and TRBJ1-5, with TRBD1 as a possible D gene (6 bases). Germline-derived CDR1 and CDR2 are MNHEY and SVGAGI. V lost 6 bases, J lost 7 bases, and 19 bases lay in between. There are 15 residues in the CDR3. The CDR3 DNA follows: TGTGCCAGCAGCGTGATGGGGGGCGCAGGCCAGCCCCAGCATTTT. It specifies CASSVMGGAGQPQHF.

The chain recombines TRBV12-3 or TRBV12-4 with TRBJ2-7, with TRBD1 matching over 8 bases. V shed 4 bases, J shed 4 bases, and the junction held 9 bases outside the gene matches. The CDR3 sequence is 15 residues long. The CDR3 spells CASSYQGANLYEQYF. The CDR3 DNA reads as TGTGCCAGCAGTTACCAGGGGGCTAATCTTTACGAGCAGTACTTC.

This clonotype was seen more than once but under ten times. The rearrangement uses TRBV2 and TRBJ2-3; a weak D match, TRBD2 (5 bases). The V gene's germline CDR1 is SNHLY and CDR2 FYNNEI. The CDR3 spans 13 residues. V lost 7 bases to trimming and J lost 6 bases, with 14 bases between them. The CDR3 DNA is TGTGCCAGCATAATGAGGGTCCCGGATACGCAGTATTTT. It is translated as CASIMRVPDTQYF.

The CDR3 sequence: CASSGTGYQFSTDTQYF. CDR3 nucleotide sequence: TGTGCCAGCAGTGGGACGGGATACCAGTTCAGCACAGATACGCAGTATTTT. The chain joins TRBV25-1 to TRBJ2-3; D is perhaps TRBD2 (5 bases). Per the germline V gene, CDR1 is MGHDK and CDR2 is SYGVNS. The CDR3 totals 17 residues. Deletions cut 4 bases from V and 0 bases from J, with 17 bases between.

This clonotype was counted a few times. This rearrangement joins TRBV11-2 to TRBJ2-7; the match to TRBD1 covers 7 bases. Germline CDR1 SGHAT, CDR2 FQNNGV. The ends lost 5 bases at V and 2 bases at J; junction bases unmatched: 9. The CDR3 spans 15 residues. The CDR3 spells CASSLHPGQAYEQYF. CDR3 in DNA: TGTGCCAGCAGCCTCCACCCCGGACAGGCCTACGAGCAGTACTTC.

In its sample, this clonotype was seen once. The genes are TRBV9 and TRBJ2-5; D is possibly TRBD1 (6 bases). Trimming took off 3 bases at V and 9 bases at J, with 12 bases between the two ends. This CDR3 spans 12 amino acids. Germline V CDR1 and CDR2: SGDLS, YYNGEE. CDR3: CASSGGQEAQYF. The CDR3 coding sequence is TGTGCCAGCAGCGGGGGGCAGGAGGCCCAGTACTTC.

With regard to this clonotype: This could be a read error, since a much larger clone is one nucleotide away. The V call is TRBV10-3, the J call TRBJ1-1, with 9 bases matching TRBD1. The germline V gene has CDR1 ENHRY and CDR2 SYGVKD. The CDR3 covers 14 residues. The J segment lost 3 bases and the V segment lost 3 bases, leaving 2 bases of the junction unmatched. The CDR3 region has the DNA TGTGCCATCAGTGAACAGGGGGCGGACACTGAAGCTTTCTTT. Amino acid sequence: CAISEQGADTEAFF.

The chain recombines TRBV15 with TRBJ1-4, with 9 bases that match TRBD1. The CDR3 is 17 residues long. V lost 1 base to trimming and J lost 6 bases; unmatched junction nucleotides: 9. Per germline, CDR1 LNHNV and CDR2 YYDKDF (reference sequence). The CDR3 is CATSRGSLGDRDEKLFF. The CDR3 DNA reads TGTGCCACCAGCAGAGGTTCCCTGGGGGACAGGGATGAAAAACTGTTTTTT.

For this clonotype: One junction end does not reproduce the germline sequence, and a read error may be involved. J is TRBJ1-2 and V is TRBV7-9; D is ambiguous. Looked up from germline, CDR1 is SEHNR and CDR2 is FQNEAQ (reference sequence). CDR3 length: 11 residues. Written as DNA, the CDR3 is TGTGCCAGCACCCGGAGGGCCACTGAAGCCTTC. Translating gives CASTRRATEAF.

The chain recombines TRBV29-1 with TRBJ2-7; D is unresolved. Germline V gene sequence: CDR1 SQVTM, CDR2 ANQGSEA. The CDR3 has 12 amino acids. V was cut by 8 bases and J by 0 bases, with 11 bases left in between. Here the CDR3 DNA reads TGCAGCCCACGAATCAGCTCCTACGAGCAGTACTTC. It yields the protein CSPRISSYEQYF.

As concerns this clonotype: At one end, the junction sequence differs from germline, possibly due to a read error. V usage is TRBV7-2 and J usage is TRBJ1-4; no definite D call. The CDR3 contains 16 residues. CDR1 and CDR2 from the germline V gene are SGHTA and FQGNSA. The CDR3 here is CASSLGGRAANEELFF. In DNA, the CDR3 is TGTGCCAGCAGCTTAGGAGGCCGGGCAGCTAATGAAGAACTGTTTTTT. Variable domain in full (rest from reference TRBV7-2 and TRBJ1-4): GAGVSQSPSNKVTEKGKDVELRCDPISGHTALYWYRQSLGQGLEFLIYFQGNSAPDKSGLPSDRFSAERTGGSVSTLTIQRTQQEDSAVYLCASSLGGRAANEELFFGSGTQLSVL.

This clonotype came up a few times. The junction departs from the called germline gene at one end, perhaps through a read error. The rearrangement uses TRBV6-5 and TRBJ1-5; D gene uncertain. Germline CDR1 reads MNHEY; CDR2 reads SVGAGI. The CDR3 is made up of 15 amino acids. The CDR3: CASTYHGETNQPQHF. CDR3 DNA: TGTGCCAGCACCTACCACGGTGAGACTAATCAACCCCAGCATTTT.

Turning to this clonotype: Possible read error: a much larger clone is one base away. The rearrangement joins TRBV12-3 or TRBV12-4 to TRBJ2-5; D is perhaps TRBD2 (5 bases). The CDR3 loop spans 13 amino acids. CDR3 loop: CASSFGVQGTQYF. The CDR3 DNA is TGTGCCAGCAGTTTCGGGGTACAAGGGACCCAGTACTTC.

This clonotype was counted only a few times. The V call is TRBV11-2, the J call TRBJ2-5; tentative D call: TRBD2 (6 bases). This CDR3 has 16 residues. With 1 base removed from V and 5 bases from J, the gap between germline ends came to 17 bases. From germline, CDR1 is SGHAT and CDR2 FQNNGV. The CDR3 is CASSLGGWERAETQYF. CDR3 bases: TGTGCCAGCAGCTTAGGGGGGTGGGAGCGGGCGGAGACCCAGTACTTC.

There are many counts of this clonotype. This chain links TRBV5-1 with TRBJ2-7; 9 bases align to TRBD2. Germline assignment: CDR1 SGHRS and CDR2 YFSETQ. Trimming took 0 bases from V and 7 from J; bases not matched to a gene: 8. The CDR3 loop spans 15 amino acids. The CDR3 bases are TGCGCCAGCAGCTTGGATCTTAGCGGGAGAGGAGAGCAGTACTTC. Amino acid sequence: CASSLDLSGRGEQYF.

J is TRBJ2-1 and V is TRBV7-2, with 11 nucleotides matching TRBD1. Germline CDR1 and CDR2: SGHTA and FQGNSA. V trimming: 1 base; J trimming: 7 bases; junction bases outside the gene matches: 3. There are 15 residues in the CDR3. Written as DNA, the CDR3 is TGTGCCAGCAGCTTAGGGGACAGGGGGGGGAATGAGCAGTTCTTC. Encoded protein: CASSLGDRGGNEQFF.

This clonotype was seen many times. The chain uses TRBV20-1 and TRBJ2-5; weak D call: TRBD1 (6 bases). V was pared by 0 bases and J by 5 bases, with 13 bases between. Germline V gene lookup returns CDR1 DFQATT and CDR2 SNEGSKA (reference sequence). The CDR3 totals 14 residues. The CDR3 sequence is CSARDPTGRETQYF. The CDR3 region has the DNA TGCAGTGCTAGAGATCCCACAGGGCGCGAGACCCAGTACTTC.